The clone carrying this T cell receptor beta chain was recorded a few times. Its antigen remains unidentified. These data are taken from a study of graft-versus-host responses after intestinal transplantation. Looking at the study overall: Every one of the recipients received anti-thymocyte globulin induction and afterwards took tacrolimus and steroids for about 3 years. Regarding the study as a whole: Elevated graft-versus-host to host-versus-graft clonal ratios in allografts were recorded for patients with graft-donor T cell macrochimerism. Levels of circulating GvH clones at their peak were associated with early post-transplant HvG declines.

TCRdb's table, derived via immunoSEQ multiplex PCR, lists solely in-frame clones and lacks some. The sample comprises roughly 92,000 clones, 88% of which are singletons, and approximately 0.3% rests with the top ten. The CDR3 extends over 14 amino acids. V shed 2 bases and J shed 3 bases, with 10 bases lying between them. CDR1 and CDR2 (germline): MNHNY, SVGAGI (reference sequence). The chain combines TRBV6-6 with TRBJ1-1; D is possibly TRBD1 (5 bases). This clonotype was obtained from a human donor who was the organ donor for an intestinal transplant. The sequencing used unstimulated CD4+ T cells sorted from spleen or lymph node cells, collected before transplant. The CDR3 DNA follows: TGTGCCAGCAGTTACGAGGGGAGGGACACTGAAGCTTTCTTT. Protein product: CASSYEGRDTEAFF.